The 15 T cell receptor beta chains in this list originate from one sample, sequenced in a study of beta chain features in type 1 diabetes. Findings and caveats of the study: TCRB CDR3s from Type 1 diabetes patients were moderately but significantly shorter in all four CD4+ subsets.

Antigens for these TCRs are unknown. Reverse transcription of all isolated RNA meant that expressed TCRB transcripts were sequenced. The data were produced by immunoSEQ multiplex PCR, yet TCRdb's version contains in-frame clones alone and is incomplete. Of 250,000 to 300,000 clones in the sample, 20% to 25% are singletons; the top ten hold around 0.012%. The sample comprised naive CD4+ T cells from blood. These receptors were collected from a woman aged 30 to 39 with type 1 diabetes.

This rearrangement joins TRBV4-1 to TRBJ1-2, with TRBD1 as a possible D gene (6 bases). Trimming removed 4 bases from V and 2 bases from J, with 11 bases in between. The V gene's germline CDR1 is MGHRA and CDR2 YSYEKL. The CDR3 is made up of 14 amino acids. CDR3 amino acids: CASSLGQTNYGYTF. DNA for the CDR3: TGCGCCAGCAGCCTCGGACAGACCAACTATGGCTACACCTTC.

The chain carries TRBV29-1 and TRBJ2-5; TRBD1 agrees at 11 bases. From germline, CDR1 is SQVTM and CDR2 ANQGSEA. CDR3 size: 17 residues. Losses at the gene ends were 8 bases for V and 7 bases for J; bases not matched to a gene: 21. The CDR3, as DNA: TGCAGCATACGGGGAGGGGGACAGGGGGGACGAGGAAGGACCCAGTACTTC. Its translation is CSIRGGGQGGRGRTQYF.

The rearrangement uses TRBV7-2 and TRBJ2-7; D may be TRBD2 (6 bases). The CDR3 has 14 residues. V lost 0 bases and J 3 bases, leaving 9 bases between the germline ends. Germline V lookup: CDR1 SGHTA, CDR2 FQGNSA. The CDR3 DNA reads TGTGCCAGCAGCTTAGCCTCCGGGAGCTACGAGCAGTACTTC. It codes for CASSLASGSYEQYF.

Remarks on this clone: In the same sample, other DNA sequences code for this CDR3. V usage is TRBV5-1 and J usage is TRBJ2-5; maybe TRBD1 (6 bases). Between the trimmed V and J ends, which lost 0 bases and 1 base, there was a span of 7 bases. Germline CDR1 SGHRS, CDR2 YFSETQ. This CDR3 is 14 amino acids long. The CDR3 loop reads CASSLDRVQETQYF. The CDR3 DNA is TGCGCCAGCAGCTTGGACAGGGTCCAAGAGACCCAGTACTTC.

The chain couples TRBV7-2 to TRBJ2-1; 9 positions match TRBD2. V lost 5 bases, J lost 2 bases, and 7 bases stayed unmatched. Germline V lookup: CDR1 SGHTA, CDR2 FQGNSA. This CDR3 region has 16 residues. The CDR3 loop reads CASSQWGGRAYNEQFF. CDR3 DNA sequence: TGTGCCAGCAGCCAATGGGGCGGGAGGGCCTACAATGAGCAGTTCTTC.

The genes are TRBV6-5 and TRBJ2-3; 13 positions agree with TRBD2. The CDR3 covers 16 residues. Germline V lookup: CDR1 MNHEY, CDR2 SVGAGI. V trimming: 4 bases; J trimming: 4 bases; junction bases outside the gene matches: 5. The CDR3 DNA reads as TGTGCCAGCAGTTTAAGGACTAGCGGGAGTGCAGATACGCAGTATTTT. Its protein is CASSLRTSGSADTQYF.

This rearrangement joins TRBV19 to TRBJ1-1; 9 nucleotides align to TRBD1. There are 12 residues in the CDR3. Per the germline V gene, CDR1 is LNHDA and CDR2 is SQIVND (reference sequence). Trimming cost V 9 bases and J 5 bases; bases outside gene matches: 4. This CDR3 is CASDRGDTEAFF. The CDR3 DNA is TGTGCCAGCGACAGGGGGGATACTGAAGCTTTCTTT.

The sample holds one count of this clone. The chain has TRBV30 and TRBJ1-2; D gene uncertain. There are 12 residues in the CDR3. V was cut by 4 bases and J by 8 bases, with 14 bases left in between. CDR1 and CDR2 from the germline V gene are GTSNPN and SVGIG (reference sequence). The CDR3 reads CAWTPGRSGYTF. CDR3 DNA: TGTGCCTGGACCCCGGGGAGGTCGGGCTACACCTTC.

This clone was counted a few times. V gene TRBV4-2 combines with J gene TRBJ1-2, with 10 nucleotides matching TRBD1. The length of the CDR3 is 14 residues. Trimming cost V 6 bases and J 7 bases; bases outside gene matches: 8. Germline values: CDR1 LGHNA, CDR2 YNFKEQ. In nucleotides, the CDR3 is TGTGCCAGCAGTCCTTGGACAGGGGGAGGTGGCTACACCTTC. It yields the protein CASSPWTGGGGYTF.

This chain links TRBV4-2 with TRBJ1-5, with D perhaps matching TRBD1 (6 bases). CDR3 length equals 18 residues. V lost 0 bases and J lost 0, with 15 bases in between. Per germline, CDR1 LGHNA and CDR2 YNFKEQ. CDR3 nucleotides: TGTGCCAGCAGCCAAGAGCCCCGGACAGCAGATAGCAATCAGCCCCAGCATTTT. This encodes CASSQEPRTADSNQPQHF.

The CDR3 DNA reads as TGCGCCAGCACAGAAAGCGCGGGGGCCCAAGAGACCCAGTACTTC. Its translation: CASTESAGAQETQYF. This chain joins TRBV5-1 and TRBJ2-5; TRBD2 might be the D (7 bases). The CDR3 extends over 15 amino acids. V lost 6 bases and J lost 1, with 16 bases in between. In germline, CDR1 is SGHRS, CDR2 YFSETQ.

As concerns this clone: The junction and the germline gene differ at one end; a read error may be behind it. This rearrangement joins TRBV18 to TRBJ2-7; the match to TRBD1 covers 10 bases. Germline V CDR1 and CDR2: KGHSH, LQKENI. The CDR3 loop spans 15 amino acids. Written as DNA, the CDR3 is TGTGCCAGCTCACTAGGGACAGGGGACCCTAAGATCGGGAACTTC. Translating gives CASSLGTGDPKIGNF.

This clone was observed a few times. The rearrangement uses TRBV7-2 and TRBJ1-2; weak D call: TRBD1 (6 bases). V dropped 4 bases and J dropped 8 bases, with 17 bases sitting between them. Per the germline V gene, CDR1 is SGHTA and CDR2 is FQGNSA. The CDR3 sequence is 14 residues long. CDR3 amino acids: CASSSRDTYEGYTF. The CDR3 nucleotides are TGTGCCAGCAGCTCCCGGGACACCTATGAAGGCTACACCTTC.

This clone was detected only a few times. This chain joins TRBV6-5 and TRBJ2-3, with TRBD1 as a possible D gene (5 bases). Germline CDR1 is MNHEY and CDR2 is SVGAGI. The CDR3 consists of 14 residues. Trimming left V 7 bases short and J 0 bases short, with 11 bases between. CDR3 nucleotides: TGTGCCAGCATGGCAGGGCCCAGCACAGATACGCAGTATTTT. Amino acids: CASMAGPSTDTQYF.

This chain's CDR3 is CASSYISGYEQYF. In DNA, the CDR3 is TGTGCCAGCAGCTACATAAGCGGCTACGAGCAGTACTTC. The chain recombines TRBV25-1 with TRBJ2-7; perhaps TRBD2 as D (5 bases). The CDR3 has 13 amino acids. Trimming cost V 6 bases and J 3 bases, with 12 bases left between them. Germline CDR1 and CDR2: MGHDK and SYGVNS.